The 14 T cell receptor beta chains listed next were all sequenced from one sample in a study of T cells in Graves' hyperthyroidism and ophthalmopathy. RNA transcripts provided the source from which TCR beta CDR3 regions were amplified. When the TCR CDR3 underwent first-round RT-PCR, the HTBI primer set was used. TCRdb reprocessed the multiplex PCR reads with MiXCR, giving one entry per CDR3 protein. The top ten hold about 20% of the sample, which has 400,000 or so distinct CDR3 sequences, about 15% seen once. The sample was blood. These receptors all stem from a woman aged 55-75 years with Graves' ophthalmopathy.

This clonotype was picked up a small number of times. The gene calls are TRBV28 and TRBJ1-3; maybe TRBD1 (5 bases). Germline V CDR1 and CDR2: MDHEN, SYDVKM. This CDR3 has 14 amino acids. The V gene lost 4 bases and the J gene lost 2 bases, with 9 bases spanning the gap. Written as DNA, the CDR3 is TGTGCCAGCAGTTCGGGGGATGCTGGAAACACCATATATTTT. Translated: CASSSGDAGNTIYF. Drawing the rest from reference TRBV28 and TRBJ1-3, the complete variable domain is DVKVTQSSRYLVKRTGEKVFLECVQDMDHENMFWYRQDPGLGLRLIYFSYDVKMKEKGDIPEGYSVSREKKERFSLILESASTNQTSMYLCASSSGDAGNTIYFGEGSWLTVV.

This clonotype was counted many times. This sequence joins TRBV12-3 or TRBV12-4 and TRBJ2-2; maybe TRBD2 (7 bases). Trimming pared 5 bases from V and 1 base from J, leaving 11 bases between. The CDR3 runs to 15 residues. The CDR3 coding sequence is TGTGCCAGCAGTCCGAGGGGGGGGAACACCGGGGAGCTGTTTTTT. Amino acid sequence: CASSPRGGNTGELFF.

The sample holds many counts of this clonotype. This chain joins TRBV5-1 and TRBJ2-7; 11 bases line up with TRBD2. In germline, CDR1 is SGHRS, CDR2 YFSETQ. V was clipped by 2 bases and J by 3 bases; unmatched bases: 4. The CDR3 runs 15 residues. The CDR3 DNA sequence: TGCGCCAGCAGCTTCACTAGCGGGAGCGTCTACGAGCAGTACTTC. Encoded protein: CASSFTSGSVYEQYF.

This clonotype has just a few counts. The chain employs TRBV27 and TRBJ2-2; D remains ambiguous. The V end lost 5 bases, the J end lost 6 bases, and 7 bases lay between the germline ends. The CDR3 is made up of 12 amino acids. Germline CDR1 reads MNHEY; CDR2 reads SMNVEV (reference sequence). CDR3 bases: TGTGCCAGCAGTCCCCATCCCGGGGAGCTGTTTTTT. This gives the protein CASSPHPGELFF.

CDR3 in DNA: TGTGCCAGCAGCGACAGGGGATCCACAGATACGCAGTATTTT. Translating gives CASSDRGSTDTQYF. The chain employs TRBV27 and TRBJ2-3; TRBD1 agrees at 8 bases. The CDR3 consists of 14 residues. The V gene end was trimmed by 6 bases and the J gene end by 2 bases; junction bases not matched to a gene: 4. Germline lookup yields CDR1 MNHEY and CDR2 SMNVEV (reference sequence).

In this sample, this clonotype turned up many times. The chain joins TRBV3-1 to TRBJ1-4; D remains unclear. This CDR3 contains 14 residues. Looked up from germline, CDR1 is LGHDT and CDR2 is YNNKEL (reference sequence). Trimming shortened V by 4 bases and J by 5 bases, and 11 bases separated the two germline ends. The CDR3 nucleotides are TGTGCCAGCAGCCCCCCACAGTACAATGAAAAACTGTTTTTT. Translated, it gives CASSPPQYNEKLFF.

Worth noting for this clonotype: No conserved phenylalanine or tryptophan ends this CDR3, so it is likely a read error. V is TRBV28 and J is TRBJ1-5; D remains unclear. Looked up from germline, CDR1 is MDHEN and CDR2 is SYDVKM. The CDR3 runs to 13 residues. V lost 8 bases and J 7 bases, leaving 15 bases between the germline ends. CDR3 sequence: CASLNVGLQPQHL. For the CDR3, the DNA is TGTGCCAGCCTAAATGTCGGTCTACAGCCCCAGCATTTG.

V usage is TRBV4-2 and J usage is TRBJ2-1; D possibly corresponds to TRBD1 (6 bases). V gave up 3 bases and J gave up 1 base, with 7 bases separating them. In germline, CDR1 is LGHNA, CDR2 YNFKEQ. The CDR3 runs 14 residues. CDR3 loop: CASSHDRSYNEQFF. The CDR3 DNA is TGTGCCAGCAGCCACGACAGGTCCTACAATGAGCAGTTCTTC.

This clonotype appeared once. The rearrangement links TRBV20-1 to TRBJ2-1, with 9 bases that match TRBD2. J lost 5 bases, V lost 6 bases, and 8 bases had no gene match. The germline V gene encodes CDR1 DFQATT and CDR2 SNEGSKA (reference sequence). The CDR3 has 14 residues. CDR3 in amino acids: CSASRTSEHNEQFF. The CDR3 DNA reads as TGCAGTGCCAGCAGGACTAGCGAACACAATGAGCAGTTCTTC.

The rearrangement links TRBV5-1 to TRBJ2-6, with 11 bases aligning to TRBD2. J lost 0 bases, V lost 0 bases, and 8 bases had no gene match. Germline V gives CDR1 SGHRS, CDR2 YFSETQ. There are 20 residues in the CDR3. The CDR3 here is CASSLATSGSVGSGANVLTF. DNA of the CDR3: TGCGCCAGCAGCTTGGCTACTAGCGGGAGTGTCGGCTCTGGGGCCAACGTCCTGACTTTC.

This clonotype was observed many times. DNA of the CDR3: TGTGCCAGTGGAACGACTCGACAGTCTGGCGAGCAGTACTTC. As protein: CASGTTRQSGEQYF. The rearrangement links TRBV2 to TRBJ2-7; maybe TRBD1 (5 bases). The germline V and J ends were trimmed by 9 bases and 6 bases, with 21 bases remaining between them. The CDR3 length is 14 residues. The germline V gene has CDR1 SNHLY and CDR2 FYNNEI.

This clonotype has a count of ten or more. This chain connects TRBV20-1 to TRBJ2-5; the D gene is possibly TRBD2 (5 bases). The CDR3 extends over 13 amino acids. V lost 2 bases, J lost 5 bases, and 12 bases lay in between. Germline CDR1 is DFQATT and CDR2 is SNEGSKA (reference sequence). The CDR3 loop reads CSARWNSVETQYF. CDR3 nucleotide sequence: TGCAGTGCTAGATGGAATAGCGTGGAGACCCAGTACTTC.

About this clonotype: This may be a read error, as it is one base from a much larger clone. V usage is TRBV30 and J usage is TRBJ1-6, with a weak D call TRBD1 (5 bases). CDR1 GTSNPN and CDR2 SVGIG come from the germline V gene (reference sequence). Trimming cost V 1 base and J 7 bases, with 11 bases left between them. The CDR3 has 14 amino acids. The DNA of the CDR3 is TGTGCCTGGAGTGCTGGCAGGGAGAATTCACCCCTCCACTTT. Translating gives CAWSAGRENSPLHF.

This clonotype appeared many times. The CDR3 here is CASSMTDYGYTF. For the CDR3, the DNA is TGTGCCAGCAGTATGACGGATTATGGCTACACCTTC. V gene TRBV28 combines with J gene TRBJ1-2, with D hard to call. The germline V gene encodes CDR1 MDHEN and CDR2 SYDVKM. CDR3 length: 12 amino acids. Trimming took 5 bases from V and 5 from J, leaving 9 bases between them.